This T cell receptor beta chain came from a study of blood T cells in healthy people across ages. The CDR3 totals 14 residues. Between the trimmed V and J ends, which lost 3 bases and 0 bases, there was a span of 8 bases. Germline V gene data show CDR1 as LNHNV and CDR2 as YYDKDF (reference sequence). The use of a sample-barcoded 5' primer and a J-beta primer mix characterized a second PCR of about 6 to 11 cycles. In TCRdb, the 5' RACE reads were re-called with MiXCR into one record per CDR3 protein. The table has hundreds of thousands of distinct CDR3 sequences, around 48% seen once. The sample comprised blood. The V and J genes are TRBV15 and TRBJ1-2; D gene uncertain. This clonotype was obtained from a woman aged 55 to 70 in good health. CDR3 DNA: TGTGCCACCAGCAGGGACGGGGCTAACTATGGCTACACCTTC. This codes for CATSRDGANYGYTF.